The 10 T cell receptor beta chains in this list originate from one sample, sequenced in a study of brain T cells in children with intractable seizures (dated by TCRdb to the early 2020s). Per the publication, the time point label means: resected brain tissue, or blood drawn just prior to surgery. Preparation of the library involved the immunoSEQ multiplex PCR assay. In its TCRdb copy, this immuneACCESS table keeps in-frame sequences only and misses some clones. Where compared with another copy, unresolved V genes explain less than half of these, and the others have no known cause. Recorded for this sample are approximately 41,000 clones; roughly 90% of them occurred a single time. The ten largest clones represent 5.5% to 7% of the sample. Sequenced here: peripheral blood, sampled at surgery. These receptor sequences come from a girl aged 2 to 10 with tuberous sclerosis and intractable seizures.

Here the CDR3 reads CASSLRGSGRPNYGYTF. The DNA of the CDR3 is TGTGCCAGCAGCCTGAGGGGTTCGGGACGCCCTAACTATGGCTACACCTTC. The chain combines TRBV3-1 (or the pseudogene TRBV3-2) with TRBJ1-2; D may be TRBD1 (5 bases). This CDR3 comprises 17 residues. Per the germline V gene, CDR1 is LGHDT and CDR2 is YNNKEL (reference sequence). V was shortened by 4 bases and J by 0 bases, with 18 bases between the two germline ends.

The chain employs TRBV3-1 (or the pseudogene TRBV3-2) and TRBJ2-1, with 7 nucleotides matching TRBD2. The CDR3 loop spans 15 amino acids. Germline-derived CDR1 and CDR2 are LGHDT and YNNKEL (reference sequence). V lost 4 bases, J lost 9 bases, and 12 bases stayed unmatched. CDR3 loop: CASSLSSGKFGEQFF. The CDR3 coding sequence is TGTGCCAGCAGCCTTTCTAGCGGTAAATTCGGTGAGCAGTTCTTC.

The rearrangement joins TRBV5-6 to TRBJ1-1; a possible D gene is TRBD1 (6 bases). V was cut by 2 bases and J by 0 bases, with 11 bases left in between. This CDR3 is built from 15 residues. Per the germline V gene, CDR1 is SGHDT and CDR2 is YYEEEE. The CDR3 here is CASSFGQSMNTEAFF. The DNA for the CDR3 is TGTGCCAGCAGCTTTGGACAGAGCATGAACACTGAAGCTTTCTTT.

The chain joins TRBV4-1 to TRBJ2-5; 9 nucleotides match TRBD2. The CDR3 length is 15 residues. Trimming cost V 4 bases and J 5 bases; bases outside gene matches: 8. CDR1 and CDR2 from the germline V gene are MGHRA and YSYEKL. Written as DNA, the CDR3 is TGCGCCAGCAGCCCAGACGCGGGGGGGCGTGAGACCCAGTACTTC. This translates into CASSPDAGGRETQYF.

This rearrangement joins TRBV24-1 to TRBJ2-5; tentatively, D is TRBD2 (7 bases). The CDR3 extends over 15 amino acids. Deletions cut 2 bases from V and 5 bases from J, with 14 bases between. Germline values: CDR1 KGHDR, CDR2 SFDVKD. CDR3 DNA: TGTGCCACCAGTGATTCCGAGGGGGGGCTGGAGACCCAGTACTTC. This codes for CATSDSEGGLETQYF.

The chain uses TRBV27 and TRBJ2-1; the D gene is possibly TRBD1 (6 bases). The germline CDR1 and CDR2 sequences are MNHEY and SMNVEV (reference sequence). The CDR3 loop spans 16 amino acids. Trimming took 0 bases from V and 8 from J, leaving 17 bases between them. The CDR3 is CASSLSHRVLEDEQFF. The CDR3 DNA reads as TGTGCCAGCAGTTTATCCCACAGGGTTTTGGAGGATGAGCAGTTCTTC.

By frequency in the sample, this clone is medium-sized. This rearrangement joins TRBV2 to TRBJ1-2; D is unclear. CDR3 length: 14 amino acids. The V and J ends lost 8 bases and 1 base respectively, with 14 bases between them. The germline gives CDR1 SNHLY, CDR2 FYNNEI. In DNA form, the CDR3 reads TGTGCCAGCTCCCCGGTTGAAGTTAACTATGGCTACACCTTC. It yields the protein CASSPVEVNYGYTF.

This clone was found once. This rearrangement joins TRBV10-3 to TRBJ2-3; D is uncertain. This CDR3 spans 16 amino acids. Germline V gene data show CDR1 as ENHRY and CDR2 as SYGVKD. With 7 bases removed from V and 2 bases from J, the gap between germline ends came to 19 bases. CDR3 protein: CAIMRGPPVDTDTQYF. CDR3 bases: TGTGCCATCATGAGAGGACCGCCAGTTGACACAGATACGCAGTATTTT.

The chain uses TRBV29-1 and TRBJ2-7, with 10 bases fitting TRBD2. V lost 7 bases, J lost 4 bases, and 13 bases stayed unmatched. Germline-derived CDR1 and CDR2 are SQVTM and ANQGSEA. CDR3 length: 15 amino acids. CDR3 bases: TGCAGCGCATATGGGCCTAGCGGGGGAGCATACGAGCAGTACTTC. Protein sequence: CSAYGPSGGAYEQYF.

V is TRBV7-9 and J is TRBJ1-5; 8 positions agree with TRBD1. Trimming took 4 bases from V and 9 from J; bases not matched to a gene: 8. Germline V lookup: CDR1 SEHNR, CDR2 FQNEAQ (reference sequence). The length of the CDR3 is 14 residues. The CDR3 loop is CASSSTGVLMPQHF. CDR3 nucleotide sequence: TGTGCCAGCAGCTCGACAGGGGTATTAATGCCCCAGCATTTT.